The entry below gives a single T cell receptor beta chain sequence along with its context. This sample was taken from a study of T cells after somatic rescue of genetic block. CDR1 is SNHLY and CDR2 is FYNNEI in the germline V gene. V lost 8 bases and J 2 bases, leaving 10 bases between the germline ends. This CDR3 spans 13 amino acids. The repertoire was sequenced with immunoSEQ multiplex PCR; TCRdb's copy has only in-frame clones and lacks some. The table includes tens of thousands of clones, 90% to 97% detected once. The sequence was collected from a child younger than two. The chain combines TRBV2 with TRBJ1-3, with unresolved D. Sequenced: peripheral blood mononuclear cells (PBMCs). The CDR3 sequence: CASFKGTGNTIYF. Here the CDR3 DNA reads TGTGCCAGCTTTAAGGGCACTGGAAACACCATATATTTT. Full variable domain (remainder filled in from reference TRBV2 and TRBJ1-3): EPEVTQTPSHQVTQMGQEVILRCVPISNHLYFYWYRQILGQKVEFLVSFYNNEISEKSEIFDDQFSVERPDGSNFTLKIRSTKLEDSAMYFCASFKGTGNTIYFGEGSWLTVV.